The rows below give T cell receptor beta chains drawn from one sample of a study of Ad26.COV2.S vaccination and SARS-CoV-2 variants. Sequencing used immunoSEQ multiplex PCR; TCRdb keeps in-frame clones, though not all of them. The sample gives 350,000 to 450,000 clones, 70% to 90% of which show up once; around 3.3% is in the top ten. Sequencing used peripheral blood, obtained in a trial of Ad26.COV2.S vaccine versus placebo. All receptors derive from a person aged 18-65 years who received the Ad26.COV2.S COVID-19 vaccine or a placebo. CDR3s include the opening cysteine and the closing phenylalanine or tryptophan. D genes are given only for firm matches. Clone size appears in some rows only: once, few, many, or a class for an expanded clone.

TGCAGCCACGTTGGCCCGGGTGCTGAAGCTTTCTTT,CSHVGPGAEAFF,TRBJ1-1,-,TRBV29-1,-
TGTGCCAGCAGTTACAGGGGGCAAGAGACCCAGTACTTC,CASSYRGQETQYF,TRBJ2-5,-,TRBV6-6,-
TGCGCCAGCAGAGATCTGTTTTTT,CASRDLFF,TRBJ1-4,-,TRBV5-1,-
TGCGCCAGCAGCGGCGACTTCTACGAGCAGTACTTC,CASSGDFYEQYF,TRBJ2-7,-,TRBV5-1,-
TGTGCCAGCAGTCGACTAGCGGGGGGGCCTGGTGAGCAGTTCTTC,CASSRLAGGPGEQFF,TRBJ2-1,TRBD2,TRBV6-5,many
TGTGCCTCCACCTCCGGACTGTGGACTAGCAGCACCGGGGAGCTGTTTTTT,CASTSGLWTSSTGELFF,TRBJ2-2,TRBD2,TRBV19,-
TGCAGCGTTGAAGATCCCTGGGGAGTTAGCACAGATACGCAGTATTTT,CSVEDPWGVSTDTQYF,TRBJ2-3,-,TRBV29-1,-
TGCGCCAGCAGCCAAGAAAGGACAGGGGGCACAGATACGCAGTATTTT,CASSQERTGGTDTQYF,TRBJ2-3,TRBD1,TRBV4-3,-
TGTGCCAGCAGTTTATCTTCTCGAGACAGGGGTAGCAATCAGCCCCAGCATTTT,CASSLSSRDRGSNQPQHF,TRBJ1-5,TRBD1,TRBV27,once
TGTGCCAGCAGCCCTATCGGACAGGGGAGCAATCAGCCCCAGCATTTT,CASSPIGQGSNQPQHF,TRBJ1-5,TRBD1,TRBV28,-
TGTGCCAGCAGTCCCGGGACAGGGGGATCCTACGAGCAGTACTTC,CASSPGTGGSYEQYF,TRBJ2-7,TRBD1,TRBV27,-
TGTGCCAGTAGTGGGCAGGAGGGGAACCAAGAGACCCAGTACTTC,CASSGQEGNQETQYF,TRBJ2-5,-,TRBV19,-
TGTGCCAGCAGTTTTCCCCTACTAGGGCGCAACGAGACCCAGTACTTC,CASSFPLLGRNETQYF,TRBJ2-5,-,TRBV28,-
TGTGCCAGCAGCCCCGGGTTAGTGGGGATTGGAAACACCATATATTTT,CASSPGLVGIGNTIYF,TRBJ1-3,-,TRBV3-1/TRBV3-2,-
TGTGCCAGCAGTTTACCGGGACGGACCGGGGAGCTGTTTTTT,CASSLPGRTGELFF,TRBJ2-2,-,TRBV28,few
TGCGCCAGCAGCCAAACAAGCTTACGTTCTTCCTACAATGAGCAGTTCTTC,CASSQTSLRSSYNEQFF,TRBJ2-1,-,TRBV4-3,-
TGTGCCAGCAGCGTAGGGAGGGTCGAGACCCAGTACTTC,CASSVGRVETQYF,TRBJ2-5,-,TRBV9,-
TGTGCCAGCAGCCGAGGGGGAGCGGGCGGGAATGAGCAGTTCTTC,CASSRGGAGGNEQFF,TRBJ2-1,-,TRBV28,once
TGTGCCAGCCGGCCAGGAGTTTGGGGCTACACCTTC,CASRPGVWGYTF,TRBJ1-2,-,TRBV6-5,-
TGTGCCAGCAGCCAACAGACAGGGGCCACAGATACGCAGTATTTT,CASSQQTGATDTQYF,TRBJ2-3,TRBD1,TRBV5-4,few
TGCAGCATGACCCCAGGAGGTACTGAAGCTTTCTTT,CSMTPGGTEAFF,TRBJ1-1,-,TRBV29-1,-
TGTGCCAGTAGTGCCCAATCACGCAGAGGTGCCAAAAACATTCAGTACTTC,CASSAQSRRGAKNIQYF,TRBJ2-4,-,TRBV19,-